This T cell receptor beta chain was captured in a study of blood T cells in healthy people across ages. CDR3 length equals 14 residues. The germline V gene encodes CDR1 SGHAT and CDR2 FQDESV (reference sequence). With V trimmed by 1 base and J by 6 bases, 3 bases remained unmatched. Healthy Russian Caucasian donors spanned ages 6 to 90 years. Using a J-beta primer mix together with a sample-barcoded 5' primer, a second PCR was run for roughly 6 to 11 cycles. One entry per CDR3 protein results from TCRdb running MiXCR on the 5' RACE reads. The sample lists over 700,000 distinct CDR3 sequences, approximately 25% seen once, with 9.4% in the top ten. Separately, the same data were catalogued under a study of T cells of mothers and their children. That work adds: Each donor was one of three healthy Caucasian mothers or one of their six children.

This TCR came from a boy aged 5-17 years in good health. Input material: blood. V is TRBV11-1 and J is TRBJ2-1; TRBD2 matches 7 bases. The chain's CDR3 is CASSLERDLNEQFF. The CDR3 DNA follows: TGTGCCAGCAGCTTAGAGCGGGACCTCAATGAGCAGTTCTTC.